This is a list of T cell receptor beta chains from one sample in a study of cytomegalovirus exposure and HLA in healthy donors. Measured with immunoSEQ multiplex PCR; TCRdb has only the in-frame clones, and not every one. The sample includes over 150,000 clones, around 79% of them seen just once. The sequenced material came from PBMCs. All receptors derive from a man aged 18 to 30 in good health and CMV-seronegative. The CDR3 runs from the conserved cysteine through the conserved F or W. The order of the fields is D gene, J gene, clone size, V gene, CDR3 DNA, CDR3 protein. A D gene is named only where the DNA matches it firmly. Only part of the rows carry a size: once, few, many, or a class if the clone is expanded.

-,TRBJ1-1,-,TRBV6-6,TGTGCCAGCAGCTTCGGTAGGAACACTGAAGCTTTCTTT,CASSFGRNTEAFF
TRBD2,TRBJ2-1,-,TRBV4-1,TGCGCCAGCAGCCAAAGCCAGGGGCGGGGGGGCAATGAGCAGTTCTTC,CASSQSQGRGGNEQFF
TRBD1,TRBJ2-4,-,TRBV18,TGTGCCAGCTCATTGGGACAGGGAGACATTCAGTACTTC,CASSLGQGDIQYF
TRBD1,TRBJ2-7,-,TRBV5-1,TGCGCCAGCAGCGGGGGACAGGGTTCCTACGAGCAGTACTTC,CASSGGQGSYEQYF
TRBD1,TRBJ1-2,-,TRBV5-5,TGTGCCAGCAGCGACTCCGGGACAGGGAATCGGTATGGCTACACCTTC,CASSDSGTGNRYGYTF
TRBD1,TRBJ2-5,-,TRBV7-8,TGTGCCAGCAGCTTACCACGACAGGGTGGTGGGTCAGAGACCCAGTACTTC,CASSLPRQGGGSETQYF
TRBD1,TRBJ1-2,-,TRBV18,TGTGCCAGCTCACAAGACAGGGGAACTAACTATGGCTACACCTTC,CASSQDRGTNYGYTF
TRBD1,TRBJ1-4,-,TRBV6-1,TGTGCCAGCAGACCATGGACAGGGGAGACTGAAAAACTGTTTTTT,CASRPWTGETEKLFF
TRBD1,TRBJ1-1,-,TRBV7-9,TGTGCCAGCAGCTTATTGAGGGGGCAAAACACTGAAGCTTTCTTT,CASSLLRGQNTEAFF
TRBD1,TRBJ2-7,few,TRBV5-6,TGTGCCAGCAGCTGGACAGGGTCCTACGAGCAGTACTTC,CASSWTGSYEQYF
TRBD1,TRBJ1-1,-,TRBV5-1,TGCGCCAGCTGGACAGGGGGGACTGAAGCTTTCTTT,CASWTGGTEAFF
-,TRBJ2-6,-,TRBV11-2,TGTGCCAGCAGCCCCCCCCTCAGCTCTGGGGCCAACGTCCTGACTTTC,CASSPPLSSGANVLTF
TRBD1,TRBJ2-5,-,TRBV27,TGTGCCAGCAGTTTAGGGACAGGGCTACTCCAAGAGACCCAGTACTTC,CASSLGTGLLQETQYF
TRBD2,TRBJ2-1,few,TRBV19,TGTGCCAGTAGTACCCTTAAAGGACTAGTAAACCCTAATGAGCAGTTCTTC,CASSTLKGLVNPNEQFF
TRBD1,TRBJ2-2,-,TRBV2,TGTGCCAGCAGGAGGGACAGGACCTACGGGGAGCTGTTTTTT,CASRRDRTYGELFF
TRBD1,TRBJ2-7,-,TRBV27,TGTGCCAGCAGTTTCGGGACAGGGGTCTACGAGCAGTACTTC,CASSFGTGVYEQYF
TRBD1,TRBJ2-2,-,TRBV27,TGTGCCAGCAGCTCCCCGACAGGGGGCAGAACCGGGGAGCTGTTTTTT,CASSSPTGGRTGELFF
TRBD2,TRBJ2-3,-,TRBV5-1,TGCGCCAGCATAGATAGCGGGGGCACAGATACGCAGTATTTT,CASIDSGGTDTQYF
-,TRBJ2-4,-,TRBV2,TGTGCCAGCAGTTTACAGGGATCGGACATTCAGTACTTC,CASSLQGSDIQYF
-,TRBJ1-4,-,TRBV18,TGTGCCAGCTCACGAAGGGGGGGAACTAATGAAAAACTGTTTTTT,CASSRRGGTNEKLFF
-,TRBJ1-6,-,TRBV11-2,TGTGCCAGCAGCTTAGATTACAGGCATTCGGAATATTCACCCCTCCACTTT,CASSLDYRHSEYSPLHF
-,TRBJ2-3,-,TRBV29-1,TGCAGCGTTGCGTCAGGGTTGAGCACAGATACGCAGTATTTT,CSVASGLSTDTQYF
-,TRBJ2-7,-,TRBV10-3,TGTGCCATCAGTGGGACAAGGTCGGGAGAGTACTTC,CAISGTRSGEYF
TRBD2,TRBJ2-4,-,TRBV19,TGTGCCAGTAGTATAGTTGTCCGGGAGGGAGCCAAAAACATTCAGTACTTC,CASSIVVREGAKNIQYF
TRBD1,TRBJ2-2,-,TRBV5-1,TGCGCCAGCAGCTCGACAGGGGCCGGGGAGCTGTTTTTT,CASSSTGAGELFF
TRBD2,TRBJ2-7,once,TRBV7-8,TGTGCCAGCAGCTTACCTAGACTAGCGGGGCGTTTCGAGCAGTACTTC,CASSLPRLAGRFEQYF
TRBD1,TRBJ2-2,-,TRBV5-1,TGCGCCAGCAGCTTACAGGGGGCCTCTGAGACTGGGGAGCTGTTTTTT,CASSLQGASETGELFF
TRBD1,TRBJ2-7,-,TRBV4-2,TGTGCCAGCAGCCAGAGGCCCGACAGGGGTAACTACGAGCAGTACTTC,CASSQRPDRGNYEQYF
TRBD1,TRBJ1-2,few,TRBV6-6,TGTGCCAGCAGCAACCCCAGGGGGATCTATGGCTACACCTTC,CASSNPRGIYGYTF
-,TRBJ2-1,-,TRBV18,TGTGCCAGCTCACGTACAGGCTCCTACAATGAGCAGTTCTTC,CASSRTGSYNEQFF
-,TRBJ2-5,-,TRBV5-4,TGTGCCAGCAGCTTGTTCGGGGGGCTAGATTGGGAGACCCAGTACTTC,CASSLFGGLDWETQYF
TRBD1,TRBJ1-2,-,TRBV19,TGTGCCAGTGGAGAAGACAGGGCCCACTATGGCTACACCTTC,CASGEDRAHYGYTF
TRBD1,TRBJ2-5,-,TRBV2,TGTGCCAGCGGGAGGCATGGACAGGGAGAGACCCAGTACTTC,CASGRHGQGETQYF
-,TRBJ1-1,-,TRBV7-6,TGTGCCAGCAGTCGAACGACGGGTAACACTGAAGCTTTCTTT,CASSRTTGNTEAFF
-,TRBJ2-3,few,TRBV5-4,TGTGCCAGCAGCTTCCAGAGGGATACGCAGTATTTT,CASSFQRDTQYF
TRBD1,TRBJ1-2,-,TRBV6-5,TGTGCCAGCAGTTACTCGGGACAGGGAGGCTATGGCTACACCTTC,CASSYSGQGGYGYTF
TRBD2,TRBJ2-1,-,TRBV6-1,TGTGCCAGCAGTGAAGCTGGGGCTAGCGGGGAGTATATCAATGAGCAGTTCTTC,CASSEAGASGEYINEQFF
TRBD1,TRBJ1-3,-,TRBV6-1,TGTGCCAGCAGTTCCCTCGGACAGGTCGGAAACACCATATATTTT,CASSSLGQVGNTIYF
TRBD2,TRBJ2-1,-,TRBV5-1,TGCGCCAGCAGCTCTGGACTAGCCGAGCATCTATCAGTCTACAATGAGCAGTTCTTC,CASSSGLAEHLSVYNEQFF
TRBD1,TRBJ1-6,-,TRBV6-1,TGTGCCAGCAGTGAGACCCTGGGACAGATGAGCTCCTATAATTCACCCCTCCACTTT,CASSETLGQMSSYNSPLHF